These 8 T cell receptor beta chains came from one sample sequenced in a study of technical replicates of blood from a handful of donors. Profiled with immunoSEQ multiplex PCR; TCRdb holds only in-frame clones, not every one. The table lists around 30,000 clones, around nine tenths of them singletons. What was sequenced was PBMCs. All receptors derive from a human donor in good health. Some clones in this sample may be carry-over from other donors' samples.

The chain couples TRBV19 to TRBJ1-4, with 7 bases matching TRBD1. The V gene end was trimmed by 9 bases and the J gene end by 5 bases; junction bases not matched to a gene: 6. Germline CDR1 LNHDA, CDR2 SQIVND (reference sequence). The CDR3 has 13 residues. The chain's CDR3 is CASMDRINEKLFF. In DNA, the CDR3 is TGTGCCAGCATGGACAGGATAAATGAAAAACTGTTTTTT. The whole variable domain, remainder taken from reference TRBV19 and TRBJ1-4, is DGGITQSPKYLFRKEGQNVTLSCEQNLNHDAMYWYRQDPGQGLRLIYYSQIVNDFQKGDIAEGYSVSREKKESFPLTVTSAQKNPTAFYLCASMDRINEKLFFGSGTQLSVL.

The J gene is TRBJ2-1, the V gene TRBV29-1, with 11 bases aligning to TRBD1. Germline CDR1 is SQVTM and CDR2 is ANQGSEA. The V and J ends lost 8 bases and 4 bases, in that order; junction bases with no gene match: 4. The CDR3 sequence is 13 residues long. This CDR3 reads CSQGTGGYNEQFF. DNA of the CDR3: TGCAGCCAAGGGACAGGGGGTTACAATGAGCAGTTCTTC.

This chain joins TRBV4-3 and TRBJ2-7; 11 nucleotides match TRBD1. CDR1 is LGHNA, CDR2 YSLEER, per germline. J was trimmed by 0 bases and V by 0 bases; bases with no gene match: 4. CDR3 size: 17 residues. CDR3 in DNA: TGCGCCAGCAGCCAAGATGGACAGGGGGCGGCCTCCTACGAGCAGTACTTC. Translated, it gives CASSQDGQGAASYEQYF.

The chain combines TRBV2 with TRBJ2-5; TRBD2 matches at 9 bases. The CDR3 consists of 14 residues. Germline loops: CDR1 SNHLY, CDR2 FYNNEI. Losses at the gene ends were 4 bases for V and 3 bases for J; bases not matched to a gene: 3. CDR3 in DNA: TGTGCCAGCAGTGTTAGCGGGGGAAAAGAGACCCAGTACTTC. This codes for CASSVSGGKETQYF.

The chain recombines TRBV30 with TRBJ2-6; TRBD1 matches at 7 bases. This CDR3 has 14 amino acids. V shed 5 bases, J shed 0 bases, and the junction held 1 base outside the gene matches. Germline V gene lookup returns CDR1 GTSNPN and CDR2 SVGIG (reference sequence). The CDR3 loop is CAWDRASGANVLTF. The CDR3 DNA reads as TGTGCCTGGGACAGGGCCTCTGGGGCCAACGTCCTGACTTTC.

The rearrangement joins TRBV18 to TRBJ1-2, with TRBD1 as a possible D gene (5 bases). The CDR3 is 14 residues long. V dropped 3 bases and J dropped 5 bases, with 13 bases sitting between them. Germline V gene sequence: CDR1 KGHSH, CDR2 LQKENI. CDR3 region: CASSPPARAYGYTF. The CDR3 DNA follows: TGTGCCAGCTCACCTCCCGCCAGGGCGTATGGCTACACCTTC.

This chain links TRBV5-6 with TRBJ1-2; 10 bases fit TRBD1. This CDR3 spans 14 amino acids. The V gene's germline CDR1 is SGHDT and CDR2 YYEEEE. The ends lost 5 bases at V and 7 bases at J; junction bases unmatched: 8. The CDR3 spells CASRRQGAGGGYTF. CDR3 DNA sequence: TGTGCCAGCAGGAGACAGGGGGCTGGCGGTGGCTACACCTTC. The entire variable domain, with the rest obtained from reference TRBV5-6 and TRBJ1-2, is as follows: DAGVTQSPTHLIKTRGQQVTLRCSPKSGHDTVSWYQQALGQGPQFIFQYYEEEERQRGNFPDRFSGHQFPNYSSELNVNALLLGDSALYLCASRRQGAGGGYTFGSGTRLTVV.

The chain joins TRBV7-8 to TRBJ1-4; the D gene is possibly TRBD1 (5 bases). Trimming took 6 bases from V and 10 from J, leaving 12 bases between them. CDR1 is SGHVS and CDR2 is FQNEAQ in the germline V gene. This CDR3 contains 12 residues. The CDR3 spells CASSNQGRKLFF. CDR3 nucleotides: TGTGCCAGCAGTAACCAGGGTCGAAAACTGTTTTTT.